This T cell receptor beta chain was found in a study of blood T cells in healthy people across ages (dated by TCRdb to the mid-2010s). Regarding the study in general: In model experiments, template switching captured about one uniquely barcoded TCR beta cDNA molecule for every two T cells. Two additional independent replicas of 1 million unique cDNA reads from the same blood draw were analyzed for two donors (one aged 18 to 30 and one aged 80 or older). The donors were divided into four age groups: young (average roughly 15 years), middle-aged (about 41), aged (roughly 66) and long-lived (82). To avoid experimental bias, donors of different ages were randomly spread across the sequencing lanes. The study measured age-related changes in TCR beta repertoire diversity using deep sequencing normalized with unique cDNA molecular identifiers.

Library method: 5' RACE. The data were produced on an Illumina HiSeq 2500. The second PCR ran for roughly 7 to 11 cycles and used a J-beta primer mix along with a sample-barcoded 5' primer. Each TCR beta cDNA molecule received a unique molecular identifier from a template-switch 5' adaptor carrying 12 random nucleotides. Each sample yielded at least 3 million CDR3-containing paired-end reads. First-strand cDNA was synthesized from all RNA with the Mint cDNA synthesis kit, primed by a TRBC-specific oligonucleotide. After uracil-DNA glycosylase treatment, a first 18-cycle PCR used universal primers M1SS and BC2_uni_R on all cDNA. On the study's bioinformatics: Each sample was normalized by randomly selecting 1 million high-quality reads, each carrying a distinct molecular identifier. Reads with shared molecular identifiers were discarded instead of being binned into consensus sequences. MiTCR, set to a Q25 quality threshold and the strictest error-elimination algorithm, was used for CDR3 identification, clonotype clustering and error correction. Lower-bound total TCR beta diversity was estimated with a nonparametric unseen species model using Euler transformation. The raw public reads went through TCRdb reprocessing: fastp at Q25, MiXCR clone calling, in-frame beta chains kept. CDR3 protein sequences are deduplicated, and each keeps its most common genes and DNA. TCRdb assigned the V and J calls; the authors' analysis was not used. The sample data list roughly 1.6 million distinct CDR3 sequences, and about 31% of these were observed just once. The ten top clones hold about 11% of the sample.

Comment on this clonotype: It lacks a known antigen. Base quality data are lacking; no much larger clone is found one base away.

Systemically healthy Caucasian individuals from Russia, 35 to 40 in total and aged roughly 6 to 100 years, were included as donors. Each donor gave about 9.7 milliliters of peripheral blood, drawn into EDTA-treated Vacutainer tubes. Ficoll-Paque density-gradient centrifugation was used to isolate PBMCs, with at least 6 million per sample. Trizol reagent was used to extract total RNA from PBMCs, with at least 5.5 micrograms per sample. For every donor, flow cytometry on a PBMC aliquot measured the percentage of naive CD45RAhigh/CD27high T cells. Study-wide conclusions, independent of this receptor: Bulk unsorted PBMC profiling prevented conclusive comparison of naive and antigen-experienced compartments. Because donor CMV infection status was unknown, age-related changes in expanded clonotypes were potentially confounded. Compared with the aged group, more naive CD4+ T cells, fewer expanded clones and increased TCR diversity were shown by the long-lived group, suggesting age selection. Observed TCR beta diversity per million T cells fell roughly linearly with age, and a significant reduction was already apparent by age roughly 40. Observed TCR beta diversity correlated strongly with the percentage of naive T cells measured by flow cytometry. Estimates of total diversity based on one million sequenced T cells were considered lower bounds and underestimates.

The CDR3 holds 16 amino acids from the cysteine to the phenylalanine. Only the CDR3 part of the read is kept: 48 bases, read in frame from the first base. The junction carries 18 bases between V and J, which are trimmed by 3 bases and 3 bases respectively. The CDR1 and CDR2 encoded by the germline V gene (reference sequence) are DFQATT and SNEGSKA. The chain is assembled from TRBV20-1 and TRBJ2-1; the D segment is perhaps TRBD1 or TRBD2, each sharing 6 matched bases. Sequenced material: blood. The sequence was obtained from a woman in her twenties or thirties in good health. The CDR3 loop reads CSARSSGGSIYNEQFF. The DNA is as follows: TGCAGTGCTAGGTCTTCCGGGGGCTCTATCTACAATGAGCAGTTCTTC.